This T cell receptor (beta chain) stems from a study of shared clonotypes between healthy human individuals. On the study more broadly: The donor group consisted of two women and a few men, aged 18 to 49.

Germline V gene sequence: CDR1 SGHVS, CDR2 FQNEAQ. V lost 5 bases, J lost 6 bases, and 16 bases lay in between. This CDR3 region has 14 residues. Every one of the donors was a Caucasian adult that lived in Nashville, Tennessee. Splitting of CD4+ cells produced CD45RA+ naive and CD45RA-negative memory subsets. TCRdb's copy holds only in-frame clones and misses some; the assay was immunoSEQ multiplex PCR. The data contain around 700,000 clones, 72% of them singletons. There are a few counts of this clone. The specimen sequenced was memory CD4+ T cells sorted from blood. Subset indicated: CD45RA-negative fraction. J is TRBJ1-1 and V is TRBV7-8; no clear D gene. The sequence was collected from a woman aged 25 to 39 in good health. CDR3 amino acids: CASSPTRVLAEAFF. As DNA, the CDR3 is TGTGCCAGCAGCCCCACGAGGGTTTTAGCTGAAGCTTTCTTT.